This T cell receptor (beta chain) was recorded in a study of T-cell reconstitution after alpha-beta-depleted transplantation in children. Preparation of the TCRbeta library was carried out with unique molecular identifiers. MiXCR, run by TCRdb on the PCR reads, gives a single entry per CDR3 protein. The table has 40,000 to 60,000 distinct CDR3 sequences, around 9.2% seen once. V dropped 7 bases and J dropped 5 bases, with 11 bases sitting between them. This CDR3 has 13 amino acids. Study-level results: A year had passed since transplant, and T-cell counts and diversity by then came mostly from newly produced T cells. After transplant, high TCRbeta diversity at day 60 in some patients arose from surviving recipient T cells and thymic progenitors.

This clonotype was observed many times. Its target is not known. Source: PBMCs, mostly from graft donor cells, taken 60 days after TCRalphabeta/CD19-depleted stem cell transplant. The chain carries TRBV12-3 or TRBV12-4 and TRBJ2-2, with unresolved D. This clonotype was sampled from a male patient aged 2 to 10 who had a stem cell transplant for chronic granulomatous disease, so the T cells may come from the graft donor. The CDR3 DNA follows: TGTGCCAGCAACCACGGAAAAACCGGGGAGCTGTTTTTT. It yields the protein CASNHGKTGELFF.